These 8 T cell receptor beta chains came from one sample sequenced in a study of cytomegalovirus exposure and HLA in healthy donors. Amplification used 60 Vbeta primers and 13 Jbeta primers. Data came from immunoSEQ multiplex PCR; TCRdb stores just in-frame clones and leaves some out. The sample lists 150,000 to 200,000 clones, about 80% occurring once. Sequenced: PBMCs. Receptors were obtained from a woman in her thirties or forties in good health and CMV-seronegative.

V is TRBV7-9 and J is TRBJ2-1, with a possible D match to TRBD2 (6 bases). Germline CDR1 reads SEHNR; CDR2 reads FQNEAQ (reference sequence). Trimming stripped 1 base from V and 5 bases from J, with 6 bases between. The CDR3 spans 13 residues. Here the CDR3 DNA reads TGTGCCAGCAGCTTAGGGACTAACAATGAGCAGTTCTTC. This sequence encodes CASSLGTNNEQFF. The full variable domain, with the rest looked up from reference TRBV7-9 and TRBJ2-1, is DTGVSQNPRHKITKRGQNVTFRCDPISEHNRLYWYRQTLGQGPEFLTYFQNEAQLEKSRLLSDRFSAERPKGSFSTLEIQRTEQGDSAMYLCASSLGTNNEQFFGPGTRLTVL.

V and J are TRBV9 and TRBJ2-7; 7 nucleotides align to TRBD1. The CDR3 runs 14 residues. The ends lost 2 bases at V and 2 bases at J; junction bases unmatched: 4. Germline V gene data show CDR1 as SGDLS and CDR2 as YYNGEE. CDR3 DNA: TGTGCCAGCAGCGTCGGGACAGCTACCTACGAGCAGTACTTC. Its protein is CASSVGTATYEQYF.

CDR3 nucleotides: TGTGCCAGCTCACCAGAAGCCAATTCAGCGGGGGGGACAGATACGCAGTATTTT. Amino acids: CASSPEANSAGGTDTQYF. The V and J genes are TRBV18 and TRBJ2-3, with 10 bases that match TRBD2. CDR1 is KGHSH and CDR2 is LQKENI in the germline V gene. V shed 2 bases and J 3 bases; nucleotides not matched to a gene: 11. The CDR3 contains 18 residues.

The table lists this clone with a count of one. The V gene is TRBV28, the J gene TRBJ1-2, with D unclear. The CDR3 is 11 residues long. Trimming cost V 9 bases and J 7 bases, with 12 bases left between them. CDR1 and CDR2 from the germline V gene are MDHEN and SYDVKM. The CDR3 protein is CASSDDRGYTF. CDR3 coding DNA: TGTGCCAGTTCAGATGATCGTGGCTACACCTTC.

J is TRBJ1-1 and V is TRBV2; 7 bases agree with TRBD1. Germline trimming cut 4 bases from V and 4 bases from J; bases unmatched to any gene: 9. The CDR3 sequence is 15 residues long. The germline gives CDR1 SNHLY, CDR2 FYNNEI. This chain's CDR3 is CASSAPPDRVTEAFF. CDR3 bases: TGTGCCAGCAGTGCTCCCCCCGACAGGGTCACTGAAGCTTTCTTT.

The rearrangement joins TRBV7-2 to TRBJ1-2; D call uncertain. CDR3 length: 15 residues. Trimming stripped 6 bases from V and 7 bases from J, with 21 bases between. Germline V gene lookup returns CDR1 SGHTA and CDR2 FQGNSA. The CDR3: CASRPSSLSGGGYTF. For the CDR3, the DNA is TGTGCCAGCAGACCATCCTCCTTATCGGGTGGTGGCTACACCTTC.

This clone has just one count. The V and J genes are TRBV7-2 and TRBJ2-7, with a tentative D call TRBD1 (6 bases). Trimming removed 5 bases at V and 9 bases at J, with 17 bases between. Germline CDR1 reads SGHTA; CDR2 reads FQGNSA. There are 13 residues in the CDR3. CDR3 nucleotide sequence: TGTGCCAGCAGCGCCCAAGGGGGTGAGGGGCAGTACTTC. It encodes CASSAQGGEGQYF.

The V and J genes are TRBV2 and TRBJ2-3; the D gene is possibly TRBD2 (6 bases). The ends were cut back, 8 bases at V and 6 bases at J, with 24 bases in the middle. Germline loops: CDR1 SNHLY, CDR2 FYNNEI. This CDR3 has 16 amino acids. The CDR3 is CASAWIGGAPGDTQYF. The DNA of the CDR3 is TGTGCCAGCGCATGGATTGGCGGGGCCCCTGGGGATACGCAGTATTTT.